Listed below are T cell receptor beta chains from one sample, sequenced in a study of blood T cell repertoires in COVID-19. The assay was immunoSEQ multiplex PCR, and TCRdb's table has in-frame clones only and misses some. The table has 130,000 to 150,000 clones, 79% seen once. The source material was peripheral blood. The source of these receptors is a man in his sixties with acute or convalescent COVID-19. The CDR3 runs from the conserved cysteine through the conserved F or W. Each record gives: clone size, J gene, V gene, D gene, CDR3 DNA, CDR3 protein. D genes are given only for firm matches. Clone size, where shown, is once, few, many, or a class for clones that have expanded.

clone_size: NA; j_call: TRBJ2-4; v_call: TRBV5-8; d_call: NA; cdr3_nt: TGTGCCAGCAGCCGTAAGACGGTGCTAGGAGGAAACATTCAGTACTTC; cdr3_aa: CASSRKTVLGGNIQYF
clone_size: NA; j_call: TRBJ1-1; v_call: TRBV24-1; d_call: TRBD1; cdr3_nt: TGTGCCACCAGTGATCCCAGGGGGAGCAACACTGAAGCTTTCTTT; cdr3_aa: CATSDPRGSNTEAFF
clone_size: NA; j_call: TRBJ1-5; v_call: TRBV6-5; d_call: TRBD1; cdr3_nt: TGTGCCAGCAGCCATGGACAGGGCATTAAGCCCCAGCATTTT; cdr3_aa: CASSHGQGIKPQHF
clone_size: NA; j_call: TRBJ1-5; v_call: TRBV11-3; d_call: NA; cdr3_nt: TGTGCCAGCAGCTCGGACAGTAGCAATCAGCCCCAGCATTTT; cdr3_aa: CASSSDSSNQPQHF
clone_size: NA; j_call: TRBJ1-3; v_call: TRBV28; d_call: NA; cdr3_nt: TGTGCCCGGATGGACAGCCGAACCTGCTCTGGAAACACCATATATTTT; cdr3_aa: CARMDSRTCSGNTIYF
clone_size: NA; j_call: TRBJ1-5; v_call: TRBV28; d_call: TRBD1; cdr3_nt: TGTGCCAGCAGTTTGGTGACAGGGGCGAGTCAGCCCCAGCATTTT; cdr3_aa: CASSLVTGASQPQHF
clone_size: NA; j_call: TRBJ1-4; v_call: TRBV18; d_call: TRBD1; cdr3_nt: TGTGCCAGCTCACCCACAGGGGGTGTTAATGAAAAACTGTTTTTT; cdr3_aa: CASSPTGGVNEKLFF
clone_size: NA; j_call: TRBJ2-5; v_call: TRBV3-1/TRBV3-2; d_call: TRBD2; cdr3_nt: TGTGCCAGCAGCCAAACTCCGGGGGGGGAGACCCAGTACTTC; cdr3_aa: CASSQTPGGETQYF
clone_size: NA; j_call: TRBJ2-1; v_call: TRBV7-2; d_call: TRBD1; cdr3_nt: TGTGCCAGCACTAGGGACAGGGTTGGGGATGAGCAGTTCTTC; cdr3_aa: CASTRDRVGDEQFF
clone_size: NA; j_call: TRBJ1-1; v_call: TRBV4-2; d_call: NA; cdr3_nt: TGTGCCAGCAGTCCCAGGGGCACTGAAGCTTTCTTT; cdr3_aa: CASSPRGTEAFF
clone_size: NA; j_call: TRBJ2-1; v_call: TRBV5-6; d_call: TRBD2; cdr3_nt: TGTGCCAGCAGCCCTGGGACTAGCGGTCCTTACGATGAGCAGTTCTTC; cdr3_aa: CASSPGTSGPYDEQFF
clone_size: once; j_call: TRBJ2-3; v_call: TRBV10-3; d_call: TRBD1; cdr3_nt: TGTGCCATCAGTGGGGACAGCCCCACAGATACGCAGTATTTT; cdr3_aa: CAISGDSPTDTQYF
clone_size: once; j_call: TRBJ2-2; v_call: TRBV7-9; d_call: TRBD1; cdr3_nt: TGTGCCAGCAGCTTAGGGGCAGGGGGACGTCGGACCGGGGAGCTGTTTTTT; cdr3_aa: CASSLGAGGRRTGELFF
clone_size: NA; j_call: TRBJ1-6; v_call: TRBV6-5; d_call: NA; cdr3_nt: TGTGCCAGCAGTAACACTAGGGGGTTTTCACCCCTCCACTTT; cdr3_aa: CASSNTRGFSPLHF
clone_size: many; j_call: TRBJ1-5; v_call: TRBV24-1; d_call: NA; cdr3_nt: TGTGCCACCAGTGATTTGGCGGGGGAGTGGAATCAGCCCCAGCATTTT; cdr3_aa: CATSDLAGEWNQPQHF
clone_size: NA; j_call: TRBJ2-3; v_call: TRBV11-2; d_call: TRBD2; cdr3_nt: TGTGCCAGCAATCTACTAGCGGGGGGAGATACGCAGTATTTT; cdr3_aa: CASNLLAGGDTQYF
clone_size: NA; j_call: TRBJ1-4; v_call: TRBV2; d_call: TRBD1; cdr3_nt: TGTGCCAGCAGTCCACAGGGGGCCGGAGAAAAACTGTTTTTT; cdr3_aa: CASSPQGAGEKLFF
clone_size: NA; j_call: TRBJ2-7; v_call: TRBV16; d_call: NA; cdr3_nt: TGTGCCAGCAGCCAGACGGGTGACGAGCAGTACTTC; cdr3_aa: CASSQTGDEQYF
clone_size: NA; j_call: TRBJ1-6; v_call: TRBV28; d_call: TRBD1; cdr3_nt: TGTGCCAGCAGTTTCCCATCCGGGACAGGGCCCAATTCACCCCTCCACTTT; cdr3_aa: CASSFPSGTGPNSPLHF
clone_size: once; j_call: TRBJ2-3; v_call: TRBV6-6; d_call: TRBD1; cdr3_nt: TGTGCCAGCAGACAGACAGGGGGCGGAACAGATACGCAGTATTTT; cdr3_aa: CASRQTGGGTDTQYF
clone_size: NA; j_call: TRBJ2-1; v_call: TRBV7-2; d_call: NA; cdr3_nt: TGTGCCAGCAGCTTCGGCTACTCAGGGAATGAGCAGTTCTTC; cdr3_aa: CASSFGYSGNEQFF
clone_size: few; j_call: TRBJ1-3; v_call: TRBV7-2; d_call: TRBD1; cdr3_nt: TGTGCCAGCAGCTTGGTGACGGGACAGATCTCTGGAAACACCATATATTTT; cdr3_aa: CASSLVTGQISGNTIYF
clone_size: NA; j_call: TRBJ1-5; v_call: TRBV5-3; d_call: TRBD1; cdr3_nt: TGTGCCAGAAGCTTGAAAACAGGGGAAGGGAGCAATCAGCCCCAGCATTTT; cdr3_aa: CARSLKTGEGSNQPQHF
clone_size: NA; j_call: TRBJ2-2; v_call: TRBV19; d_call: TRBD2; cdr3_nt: TGTGCCAGTAAGCGAGCGGGACTGAACACCGGGGAGCTGTTTTTT; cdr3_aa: CASKRAGLNTGELFF
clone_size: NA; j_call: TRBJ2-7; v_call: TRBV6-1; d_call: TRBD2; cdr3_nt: TGTGCCAGCAGTGAAGGTAGCGGGATAGAGCAGTACTTC; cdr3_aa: CASSEGSGIEQYF
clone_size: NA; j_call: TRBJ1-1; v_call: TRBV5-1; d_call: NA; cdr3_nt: TGCGCCAGCAGCTTGCAGGGCCCCAACACTGAAGCTTTCTTT; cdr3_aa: CASSLQGPNTEAFF
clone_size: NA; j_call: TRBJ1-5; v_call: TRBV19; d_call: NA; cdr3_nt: TGTGCCAGTACCCACCTCAGGGAGGGAGGCAAACAGCCCCAGCATTTT; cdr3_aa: CASTHLREGGKQPQHF
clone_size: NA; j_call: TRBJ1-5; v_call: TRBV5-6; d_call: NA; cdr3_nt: TGTGCCAGCAGCTTGTATCAGGGGCATCAGCCCCAGCATTTT; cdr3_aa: CASSLYQGHQPQHF
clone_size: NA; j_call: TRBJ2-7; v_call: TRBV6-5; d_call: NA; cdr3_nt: TGTGCCAGCAGTAACCCGGGGACTGAAGAGCAGTACTTC; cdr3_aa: CASSNPGTEEQYF
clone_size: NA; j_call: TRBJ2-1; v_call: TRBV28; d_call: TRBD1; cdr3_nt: TGTGCCAGCAGTTCACCCGGGACAGGGGCTGAGCAGTTCTTC; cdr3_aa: CASSSPGTGAEQFF
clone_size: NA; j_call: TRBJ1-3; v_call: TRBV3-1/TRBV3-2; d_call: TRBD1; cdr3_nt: TGTGCCAGCAGCCAGACAGGGTCTGGAAACACCATATATTTT; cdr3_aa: CASSQTGSGNTIYF
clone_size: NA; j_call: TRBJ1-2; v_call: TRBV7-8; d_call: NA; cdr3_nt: TGTGCCAGCAGCTTAGGGCTGCTCGAAGGCTACACCTTC; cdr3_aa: CASSLGLLEGYTF
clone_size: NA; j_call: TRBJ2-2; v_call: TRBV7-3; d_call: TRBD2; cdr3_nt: TGTGCCAGCAGCTTAGGGGCTAGCGGCACCGGGGAGCTGTTTTTT; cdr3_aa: CASSLGASGTGELFF
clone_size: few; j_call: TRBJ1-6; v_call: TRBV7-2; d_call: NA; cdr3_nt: TGTGCCAGCAGCTTACAGGGGTACAATTCACCCCTCCACTTT; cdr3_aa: CASSLQGYNSPLHF
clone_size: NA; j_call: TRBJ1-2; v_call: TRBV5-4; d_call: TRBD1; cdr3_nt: TGTGCCAGCAGCTTGTCGGGACAGGGCTCCGGCTACACCTTC; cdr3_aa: CASSLSGQGSGYTF